This TCR beta chain emerged from a study of relationships among human T cell subsets. Study observations and caveats: Some CD4+CD8+ double-positive cells may remain after bead sorting. V, D, J usage, CDR3 length and N-additions were similar across seven subsets.

From mRNA, alpha and beta CDR3 regions were amplified using semiquantitative ARM-PCR. Tagged nested gene-specific primers were used first, then communal superprimers amplified exponentially. TCRdb recomputed calls from the multiplex PCR reads with MiXCR, one row per CDR3 protein. The table includes some 7,000 distinct CDR3 sequences, around 64% detected once. Pooled CD4+ and CD8+ T cells were bead-selected with anti-CD45RA to get naive and transitional cells. Germline V gene lookup returns CDR1 SQVTM and CDR2 ANQGSEA. The CDR3 runs 15 residues. J lost 3 bases, V lost 3 bases, and 9 bases had no gene match. Worth noting for this clonotype: Its antigen is unknown.

The TCR sequence derives from a man aged 40-49 years in good health. The chain carries TRBV29-1 and TRBJ2-7; 9 nucleotides line up with TRBD1. Sequencing was performed on naive and transitional (CD45RA+) T cells sorted from blood. The CDR3 is CSVETSGQGNYEQYF. The CDR3 DNA reads as TGCAGCGTTGAGACCTCCGGACAGGGGAACTACGAGCAGTACTTC.